This entry lists 10 T cell receptor beta chains sequenced from one sample in a study of T cells in Graves' hyperthyroidism and ophthalmopathy (dated by TCRdb to between 2019 and 2020). The library was built by means of multiplex PCR. The sequencing machine was an Illumina HiSeq 2000. The TCR beta CDR3 regions were amplified from the RNA transcripts. A first-round RT-PCR of the TCR CDR3 used the HTBI primer set with the Qiagen OneStep RT-PCR kit. TCRdb reworked the public reads: Q25 trimming with fastp, MiXCR clone assembly, productive beta chains retained. Each entry merges the rows of one CDR3 protein and shows their most common DNA and genes. The sample includes roughly 550,000 distinct CDR3 sequences, with more than 15% observed a single time. The ten largest make up about 29% of the sample. The specimen sequenced was blood. The receptors derive from a woman in her thirties with Graves' ophthalmopathy.

The chain joins TRBV4-3 to TRBJ2-1; 7 bases fit TRBD1. The CDR3 is made up of 13 amino acids. Germline loops: CDR1 LGHNA, CDR2 YSLEER. J was trimmed by 7 bases and V by 1 base; bases with no gene match: 1. DNA of the CDR3: TGCGCCAGCAGCCAAGTGGACAGGAATGAGCAGTTCTTC. It codes for CASSQVDRNEQFF.

This clonotype was counted at least ten times. V usage is TRBV20-1 and J usage is TRBJ2-7, with a possible D match to TRBD2 (6 bases). V was clipped by 6 bases and J by 7 bases, with 22 bases between them. This CDR3 is 14 amino acids long. In germline, CDR1 is DFQATT, CDR2 SNEGSKA (reference sequence). The CDR3 sequence is CSASTGTALGEQYF. Written as DNA, the CDR3 is TGCAGTGCCAGTACCGGGACTGCCCTTGGGGAGCAGTACTTC.

This clonotype came up many times. The V and J genes are TRBV5-1 and TRBJ2-1; TRBD1 agrees at 11 bases. With V trimmed by 3 bases and J by 8 bases, 10 bases remained unmatched. Germline loops: CDR1 SGHRS, CDR2 YFSETQ. The CDR3 runs 16 residues. CDR3: CASSSSSGQGVDEQFF. The CDR3 region has the DNA TGCGCCAGCAGCTCATCTTCGGGACAGGGGGTGGATGAGCAGTTCTTC. The variable domain in full, completed from reference TRBV5-1 and TRBJ2-1, reads KAGVTQTPRYLIKTRGQQVTLSCSPISGHRSVSWYQQTPGQGLQFLFEYFSETQRNKGNFPGRFSGRQFSNSRSEMNVSTLELGDSALYLCASSSSSGQGVDEQFFGPGTRLTVL.

V usage is TRBV29-1 and J usage is TRBJ2-5; 8 bases are shared with TRBD2. The length of the CDR3 is 13 residues. J was trimmed by 5 bases and V by 4 bases; bases with no gene match: 6. The germline V gene encodes CDR1 SQVTM and CDR2 ANQGSEA. Here the CDR3 DNA reads TGCAGCGTTGTTTTAGCGGGAAGGGAGACCCAGTACTTC. The encoded protein is CSVVLAGRETQYF.

This clonotype was seen more than once but under ten times. The genes are TRBV4-1 and TRBJ2-1; a weak D match, TRBD1 (5 bases). The CDR3 sequence is 16 residues long. V lost 4 bases to trimming and J lost 1 base, with 14 bases between them. From germline, CDR1 is MGHRA and CDR2 YSYEKL. The CDR3 region has the DNA TGCGCCAGCAGCCTTAGGACATCCGAATCCTACAATGAGCAGTTCTTC. The encoded protein is CASSLRTSESYNEQFF.

Many counts were recorded for this clonotype. V and J are TRBV5-1 and TRBJ2-7; D call uncertain. CDR1 is SGHRS and CDR2 is YFSETQ in the germline V gene. CDR3 length: 14 residues. V lost 0 bases and J 3 bases, leaving 10 bases between the germline ends. The DNA of the CDR3 is TGCGCCAGCAGCTTGGTTGGGGAACGCTACGAGCAGTACTTC. This codes for CASSLVGERYEQYF.

This chain joins TRBV13 and TRBJ2-5; tentatively, D is TRBD1 (5 bases). Per germline, CDR1 PRHDT and CDR2 FYEKMQ (reference sequence). The length of the CDR3 is 19 residues. The V end was cut by 2 bases, the J end by 1 base, with 23 bases between. The DNA for the CDR3 is TGTGCCAGCAGCTTAAGGCCAGCAGCCCATTGGGGCCTCCAAGAGACCCAGTACTTC. Encoded protein: CASSLRPAAHWGLQETQYF.

This clonotype was seen many times. The chain couples TRBV5-5 to TRBJ2-7, with 9 bases aligning to TRBD1. The CDR3 is made up of 14 amino acids. The trim removed 4 bases at V and 4 bases at J, leaving 6 bases unmatched. Germline loops: CDR1 SGHKS, CDR2 YYEKEE (reference sequence). The CDR3 nucleotides read TGTGCCAGCAGCGCCACCGGGACAGGGTACGAGCAGTACTTC. Encoded protein: CASSATGTGYEQYF.

This clonotype was counted only a few times. The chain links TRBV4-3 to TRBJ2-2, with 11 bases fitting TRBD2. Per germline, CDR1 LGHNA and CDR2 YSLEER. The V segment lost 0 bases and the J segment 1 base; nucleotides outside the gene matches: 1. The CDR3 is made up of 17 amino acids. The CDR3: CASSQEGLAGNTGELFF. The CDR3 DNA sequence: TGCGCCAGCAGCCAAGAAGGACTAGCGGGGAACACCGGGGAGCTGTTTTTT.

The chain combines TRBV2 with TRBJ2-7; TRBD1 might be the D (5 bases). The CDR3 has 14 amino acids. V was pared by 7 bases and J by 3 bases, with 16 bases between. Germline-derived CDR1 and CDR2 are SNHLY and FYNNEI. This CDR3 is CASNRGLGIYEQYF. In DNA, the CDR3 is TGTGCCAGCAATAGGGGTCTTGGGATCTACGAGCAGTACTTC.